This TCR beta chain originates from a study of resident and recirculating memory T cells in vitiligo. Across the study: Samples were epidermis from two lesional and two nonlesional sites, plus PBMCs.

Germline CDR1 SGDLS, CDR2 YYNGEE. With 4 bases clipped from V and 1 base from J, the junction kept 5 bases outside the gene matches. The CDR3 runs 15 residues. Patients' lesions had not changed for the previous 6 months. Patients who had received treatment within the previous three months were excluded. Profiled with immunoSEQ multiplex PCR; TCRdb holds only in-frame clones, not every one. The sample holds 70,000 to 95,000 clones, about 91% seen once. The TCR was taken from a male donor with vitiligo. The chain combines TRBV9 with TRBJ2-7; 10 bases align to TRBD1. Sequenced: blood. CDR3 bases: TGTGCCAGCAGCCGGGACAGGGGTTCATCCTACGAGCAGTACTTC. Its translation: CASSRDRGSSYEQYF.